One and the same sample provided the 12 T cell receptor beta chains below, sequenced in a study of T cells after yellow fever vaccination. One entry per CDR3 protein, called by TCRdb with MiXCR from the 5' RACE reads. This table holds around 610,000 distinct CDR3 sequences, about 14% found once. This material consisted of PBMCs, taken on the day of the yellow fever booster vaccination. These receptors all stem from a man aged 25-40 years who received the YFV17D yellow fever vaccine.

This clonotype was seen a few times. The chain employs TRBV20-1 and TRBJ2-1; D ambiguous. Trimming removed 0 bases at V and 3 bases at J, with 6 bases between. The V gene's germline CDR1 is DFQATT and CDR2 SNEGSKA (reference sequence). This CDR3 region has 13 residues. CDR3 in DNA: TGCAGTGCTAGAGAAACTGACTACAATGAGCAGTTCTTC. As protein: CSARETDYNEQFF.

This chain connects TRBV7-2 to TRBJ2-7; no definite D call. The CDR3 runs to 11 residues. V lost 2 bases and J 5 bases, leaving 4 bases between the germline ends. Germline lookup yields CDR1 SGHTA and CDR2 FQGNSA. The CDR3 DNA reads as TGTGCCAGCAGCTTAACAAACGAGCAGTACTTC. Residues: CASSLTNEQYF.

J is TRBJ2-3 and V is TRBV7-2; 8 positions agree with TRBD1. The J segment lost 3 bases and the V segment lost 1 base, leaving 3 bases of the junction unmatched. Germline-derived CDR1 and CDR2 are SGHTA and FQGNSA. The CDR3 has 15 residues. The CDR3 DNA is TGTGCCAGCAGCTTAGGGACAGGGTGGACAGATACGCAGTATTTT. Encoded protein: CASSLGTGWTDTQYF.

This clonotype appeared a few times. The chain employs TRBV12-3 or TRBV12-4 and TRBJ2-7, with a weak D call TRBD1 (5 bases). The CDR3 covers 14 residues. V was clipped by 6 bases and J by 3 bases, with 15 bases between them. The CDR3 DNA reads as TGTGCCAGCAGCAGCGACAGCAAAGACTACGAGCAGTACTTC. It specifies CASSSDSKDYEQYF.

The table lists this clonotype with a few counts. The gene calls are TRBV27 and TRBJ1-2; weak D call: TRBD1 (6 bases). Germline values: CDR1 MNHEY, CDR2 SMNVEV (reference sequence). The CDR3 is made up of 13 amino acids. Trimming removed 5 bases from V and 6 bases from J, with 13 bases in between. The CDR3 loop is CASSLQGADGYTF. CDR3 DNA sequence: TGTGCCAGCAGTCTACAGGGTGCGGATGGCTACACCTTC.

This clonotype was found a few times. This chain connects TRBV5-1 to TRBJ2-2, with TRBD1 identical over 10 bases. The CDR3 sequence is 15 residues long. Germline V lookup: CDR1 SGHRS, CDR2 YFSETQ. The ends lost 3 bases at V and 5 bases at J; junction bases unmatched: 4. The CDR3 coding sequence is TGCGCCAGCAGCTCTCGGACAGGGGGGACCGGGGAGCTGTTTTTT. Protein: CASSSRTGGTGELFF.

The rearrangement uses TRBV5-1 and TRBJ2-5; possibly TRBD1 for D (8 bases). The CDR3 runs to 15 residues. With 4 bases removed from V and 4 bases from J, the gap between germline ends came to 17 bases. The germline V gene encodes CDR1 SGHRS and CDR2 YFSETQ. CDR3 sequence reads: CASSLQGGSGETQYF. Written as DNA, the CDR3 is TGCGCCAGCAGCCTACAGGGGGGGTCGGGAGAGACCCAGTACTTC.

The J gene is TRBJ2-2, the V gene TRBV4-1, with D unclear. Germline CDR1 and CDR2: MGHRA and YSYEKL. Trimming removed 0 bases from V and 5 bases from J, with 7 bases in between. This CDR3 has 14 residues. CDR3 in DNA: TGCGCCAGCAGCCAAGACGGGTATACCGGGGAGCTGTTTTTT. Translated, it gives CASSQDGYTGELFF.

The chain uses TRBV12-3 or TRBV12-4 and TRBJ2-1; 14 bases line up with TRBD2. The CDR3 extends over 18 amino acids. The V gene end was trimmed by 4 bases and the J gene end by 6 bases; junction bases not matched to a gene: 11. CDR3 in amino acids: CASSSGLAGETAGNEQFF. The DNA of the CDR3 is TGTGCCAGCAGTTCGGGACTAGCGGGAGAGACGGCTGGCAATGAGCAGTTCTTC.

This chain uses TRBV12-3 or TRBV12-4 with TRBJ2-1, with D tentatively TRBD1 or TRBD2 (5 bases each). The CDR3 loop spans 14 amino acids. Trimming left V 5 bases short and J 0 bases short, with 8 bases between. The CDR3 DNA is TGTGCCAGCAGTCGAGGGGACTCCTACAATGAGCAGTTCTTC. As protein: CASSRGDSYNEQFF.

This clonotype occurred a few times. J is TRBJ1-5 and V is TRBV18, with no clear D. Germline V lookup: CDR1 KGHSH, CDR2 LQKENI. V dropped 6 bases and J dropped 4 bases, with 13 bases sitting between them. The CDR3 runs 14 residues. CDR3 in amino acids: CASSPTSSNQPQHF. The CDR3 DNA reads as TGTGCCAGCTCGCCTACTTCCTCAAATCAGCCCCAGCATTTT.

This clonotype occurred a few times. The rearrangement links TRBV5-1 to TRBJ2-3, with 8 bases fitting TRBD1. The CDR3 consists of 15 residues. Germline V gives CDR1 SGHRS, CDR2 YFSETQ. Trimming at V came to 4 bases and at J to 1 base, leaving 5 bases not matched to a gene. CDR3 loop: CASSGQGWGTDTQYF. The CDR3 DNA sequence: TGCGCCAGCAGCGGACAGGGTTGGGGCACAGATACGCAGTATTTT.